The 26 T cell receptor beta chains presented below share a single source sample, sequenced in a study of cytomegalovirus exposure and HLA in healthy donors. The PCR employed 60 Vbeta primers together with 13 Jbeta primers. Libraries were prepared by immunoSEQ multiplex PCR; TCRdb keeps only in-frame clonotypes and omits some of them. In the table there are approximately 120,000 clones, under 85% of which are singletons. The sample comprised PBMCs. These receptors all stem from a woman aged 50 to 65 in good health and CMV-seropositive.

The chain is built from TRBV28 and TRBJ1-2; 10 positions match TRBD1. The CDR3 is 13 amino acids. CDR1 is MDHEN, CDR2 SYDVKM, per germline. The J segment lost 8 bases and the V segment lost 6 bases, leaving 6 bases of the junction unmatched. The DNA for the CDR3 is TGTGCCAGCAGACCTAGGACAGGGGGAGGCTACACCTTC. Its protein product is CASRPRTGGGYTF.

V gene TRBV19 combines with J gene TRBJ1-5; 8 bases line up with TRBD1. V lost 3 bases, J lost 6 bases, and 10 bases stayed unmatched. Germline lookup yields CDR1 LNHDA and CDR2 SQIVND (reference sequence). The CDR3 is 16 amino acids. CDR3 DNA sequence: TGTGCCAGTAGTATCGGGAAAGGCAGGGGGCTTCAGCCCCAGCATTTT. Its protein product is CASSIGKGRGLQPQHF.

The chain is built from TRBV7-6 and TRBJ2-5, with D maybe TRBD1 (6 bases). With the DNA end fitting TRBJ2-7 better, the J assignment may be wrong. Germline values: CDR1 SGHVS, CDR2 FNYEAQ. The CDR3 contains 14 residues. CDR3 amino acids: CASSSTGDLYEQYF. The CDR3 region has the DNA TGTGCCAGCAGCTCGACAGGAGACCTCTACGAGCAGTACTTC.

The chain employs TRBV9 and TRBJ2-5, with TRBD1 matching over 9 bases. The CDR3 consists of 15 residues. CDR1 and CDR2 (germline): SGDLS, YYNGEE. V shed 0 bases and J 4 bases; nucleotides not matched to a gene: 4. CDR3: CASSVGGQGTETQYF. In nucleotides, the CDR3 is TGTGCCAGCAGCGTAGGAGGACAGGGGACAGAGACCCAGTACTTC. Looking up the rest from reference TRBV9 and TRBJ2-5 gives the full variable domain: DSGVTQTPKHLITATGQRVTLRCSPRSGDLSVYWYQQSLDQGLQFLIQYYNGEERAKGNILERFSAQQFPDLHSELNLSSLELGDSALYFCASSVGGQGTETQYFGPGTRLLVL.

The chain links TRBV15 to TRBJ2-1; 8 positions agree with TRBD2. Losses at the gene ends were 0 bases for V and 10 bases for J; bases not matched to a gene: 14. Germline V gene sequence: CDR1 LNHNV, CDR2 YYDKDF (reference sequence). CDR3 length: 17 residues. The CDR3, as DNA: TGTGCCACCAGCAGAGAACGGCGGGGGGTTATACAATGCGAGCAGTTCTTC. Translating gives CATSRERRGVIQCEQFF.

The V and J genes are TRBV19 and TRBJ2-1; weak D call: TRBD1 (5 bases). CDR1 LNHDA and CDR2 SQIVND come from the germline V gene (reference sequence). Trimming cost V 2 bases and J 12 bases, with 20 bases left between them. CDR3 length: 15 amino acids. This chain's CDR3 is CASSIITGNMVVQFF. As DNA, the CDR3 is TGTGCCAGTAGTATAATAACAGGAAACATGGTTGTGCAGTTCTTC. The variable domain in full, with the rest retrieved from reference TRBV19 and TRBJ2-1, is DGGITQSPKYLFRKEGQNVTLSCEQNLNHDAMYWYRQDPGQGLRLIYYSQIVNDFQKGDIAEGYSVSREKKESFPLTVTSAQKNPTAFYLCASSIITGNMVVQFFGPGTRLTVL.

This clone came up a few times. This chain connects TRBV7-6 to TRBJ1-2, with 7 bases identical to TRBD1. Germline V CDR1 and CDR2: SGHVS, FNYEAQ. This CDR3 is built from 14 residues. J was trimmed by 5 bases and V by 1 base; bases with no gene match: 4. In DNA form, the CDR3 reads TGTGCCAGCAGCTTAGTAAGACAGGGATATGGCTACACCTTC. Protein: CASSLVRQGYGYTF.

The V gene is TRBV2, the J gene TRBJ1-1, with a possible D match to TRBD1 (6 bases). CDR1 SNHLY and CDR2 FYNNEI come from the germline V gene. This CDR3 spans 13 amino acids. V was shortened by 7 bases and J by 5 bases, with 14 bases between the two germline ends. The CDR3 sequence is CASNRERGTEAFF. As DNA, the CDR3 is TGTGCCAGCAACAGGGAGAGGGGAACTGAAGCTTTCTTT.

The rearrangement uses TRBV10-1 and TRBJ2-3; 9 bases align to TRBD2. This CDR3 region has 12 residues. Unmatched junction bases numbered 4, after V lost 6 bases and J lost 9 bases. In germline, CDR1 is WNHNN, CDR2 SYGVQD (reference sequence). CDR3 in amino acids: CASSAGGDTQYF. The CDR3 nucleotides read TGCGCCAGCAGCGCGGGGGGGGACACGCAGTATTTT.

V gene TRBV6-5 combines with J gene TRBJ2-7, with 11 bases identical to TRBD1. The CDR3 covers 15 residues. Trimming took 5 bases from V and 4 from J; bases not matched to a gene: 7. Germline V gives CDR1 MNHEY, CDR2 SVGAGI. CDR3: CASSKSGQGDYEQYF. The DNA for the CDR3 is TGTGCCAGCAGTAAATCGGGACAGGGGGATTACGAGCAGTACTTC.

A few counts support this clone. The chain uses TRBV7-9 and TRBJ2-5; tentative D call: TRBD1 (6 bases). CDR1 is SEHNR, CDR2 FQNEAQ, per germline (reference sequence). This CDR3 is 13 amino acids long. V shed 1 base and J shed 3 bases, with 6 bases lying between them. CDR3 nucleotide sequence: TGTGCCAGCAGCTTAGACAGGGAAGAGACCCAGTACTTC. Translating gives CASSLDREETQYF.

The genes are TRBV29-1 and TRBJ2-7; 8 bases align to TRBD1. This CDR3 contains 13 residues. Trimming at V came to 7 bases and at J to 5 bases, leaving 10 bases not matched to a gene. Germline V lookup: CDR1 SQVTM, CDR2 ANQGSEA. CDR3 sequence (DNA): TGCAGCGGGGGGGACAGGCGTTTCAACGAGCAGTACTTC. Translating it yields CSGGDRRFNEQYF.

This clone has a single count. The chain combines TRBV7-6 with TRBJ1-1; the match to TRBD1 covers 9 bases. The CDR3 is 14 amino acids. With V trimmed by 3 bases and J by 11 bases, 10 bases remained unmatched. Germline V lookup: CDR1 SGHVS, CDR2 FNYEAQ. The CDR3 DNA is TGTGCCAGCAGCTTCCTTTTACAGGGGGCGGGGGCTTTCTTT. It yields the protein CASSFLLQGAGAFF. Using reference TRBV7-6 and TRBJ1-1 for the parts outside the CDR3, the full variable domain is GAGVSQSPRYKVTKRGQDVALRCDPISGHVSLYWYRQALGQGPEFLTYFNYEAQQDKSGLPNDRFSAERPEGSISTLTIQRTEQRDSAMYRCASSFLLQGAGAFFGQGTRLTVV.

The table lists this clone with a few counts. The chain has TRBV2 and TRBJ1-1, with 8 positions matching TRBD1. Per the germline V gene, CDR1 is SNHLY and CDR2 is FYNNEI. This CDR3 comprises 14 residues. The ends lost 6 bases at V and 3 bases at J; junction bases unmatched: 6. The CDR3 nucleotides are TGTGCCAGCAGCGCCTACAGGGGGGACACTGAAGCTTTCTTT. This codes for CASSAYRGDTEAFF.

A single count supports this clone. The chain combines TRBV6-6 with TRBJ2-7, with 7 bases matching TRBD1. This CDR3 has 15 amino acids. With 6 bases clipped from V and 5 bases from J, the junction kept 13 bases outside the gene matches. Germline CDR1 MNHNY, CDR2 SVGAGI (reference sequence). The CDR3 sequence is CASRDSSRGIDEQYF. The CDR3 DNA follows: TGTGCCAGCAGGGATTCCTCCAGGGGGATAGACGAGCAGTACTTC.

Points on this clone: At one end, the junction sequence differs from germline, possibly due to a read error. The CDR3 region is CASSQGGESGEQYF. The CDR3, as DNA: TGCGCCAGCAGCCAAGGGGGGGAATCAGGGGAGCAGTACTTC. This chain uses TRBV5-4 with TRBJ2-7, with a weak D call TRBD2 (7 bases). This CDR3 contains 14 residues. CDR1 is SGHNT, CDR2 YYREEE, per germline (reference sequence).

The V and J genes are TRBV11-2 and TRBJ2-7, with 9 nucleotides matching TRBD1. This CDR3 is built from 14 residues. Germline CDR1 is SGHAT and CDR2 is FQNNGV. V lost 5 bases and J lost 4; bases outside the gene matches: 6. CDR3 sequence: CASSLRDRAYEQYF. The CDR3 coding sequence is TGTGCCAGCAGCCTCCGGGACAGGGCGTACGAGCAGTACTTC.

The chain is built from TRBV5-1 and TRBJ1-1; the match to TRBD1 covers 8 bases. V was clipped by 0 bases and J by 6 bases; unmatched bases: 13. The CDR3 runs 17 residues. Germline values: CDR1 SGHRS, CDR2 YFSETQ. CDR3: CASSLGQGAIGTAEAFF. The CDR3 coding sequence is TGCGCCAGCAGCTTGGGGCAGGGGGCCATAGGAACGGCTGAAGCTTTCTTT.

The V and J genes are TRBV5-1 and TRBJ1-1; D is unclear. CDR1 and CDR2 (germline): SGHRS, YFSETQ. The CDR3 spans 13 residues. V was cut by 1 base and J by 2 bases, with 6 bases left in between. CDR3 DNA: TGCGCCAGCAGCTTGAGAGAAAACACTGAAGCTTTCTTT. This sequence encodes CASSLRENTEAFF.

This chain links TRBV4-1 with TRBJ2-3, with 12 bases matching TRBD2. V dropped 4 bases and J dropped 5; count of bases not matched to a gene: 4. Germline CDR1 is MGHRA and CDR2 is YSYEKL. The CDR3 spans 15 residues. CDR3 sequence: CASSRRLAGEDTQYF. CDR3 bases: TGCGCCAGCAGCCGACGACTAGCGGGGGAAGATACGCAGTATTTT.

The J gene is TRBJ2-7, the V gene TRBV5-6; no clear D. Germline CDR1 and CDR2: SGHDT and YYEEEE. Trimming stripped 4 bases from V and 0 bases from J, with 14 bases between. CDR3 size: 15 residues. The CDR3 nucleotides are TGTGCCAGCAGCAAAGAACTCAAAACCTCCTACGAGCAGTACTTC. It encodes CASSKELKTSYEQYF.

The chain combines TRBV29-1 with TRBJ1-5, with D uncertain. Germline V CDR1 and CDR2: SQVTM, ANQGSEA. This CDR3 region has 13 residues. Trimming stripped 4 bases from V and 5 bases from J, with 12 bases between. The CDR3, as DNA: TGCAGCGTTGTACGGGGTAGGGATCAGCCCCAGCATTTT. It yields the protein CSVVRGRDQPQHF.

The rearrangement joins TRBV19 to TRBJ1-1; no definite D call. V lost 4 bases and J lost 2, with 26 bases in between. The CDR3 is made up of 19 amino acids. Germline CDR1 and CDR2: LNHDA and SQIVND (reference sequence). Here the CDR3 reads CASSSISGVNRRINTEAFF. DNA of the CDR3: TGTGCCAGTAGTAGTATATCCGGGGTTAACAGACGAATAAACACTGAAGCTTTCTTT.

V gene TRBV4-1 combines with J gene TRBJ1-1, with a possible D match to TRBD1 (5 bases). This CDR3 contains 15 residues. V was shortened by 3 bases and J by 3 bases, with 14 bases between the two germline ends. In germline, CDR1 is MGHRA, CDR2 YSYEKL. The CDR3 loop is CASSQQGLVDTEAFF. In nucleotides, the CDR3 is TGCGCCAGCAGCCAGCAGGGATTGGTAGACACTGAAGCTTTCTTT.

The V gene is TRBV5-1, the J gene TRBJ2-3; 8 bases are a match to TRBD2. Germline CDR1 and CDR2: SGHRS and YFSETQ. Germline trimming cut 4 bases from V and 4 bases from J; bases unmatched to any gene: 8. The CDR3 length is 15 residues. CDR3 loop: CASSPPGLGSDTQYF. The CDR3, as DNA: TGCGCCAGCAGCCCACCGGGACTAGGGTCAGATACGCAGTATTTT. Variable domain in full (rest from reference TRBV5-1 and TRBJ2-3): KAGVTQTPRYLIKTRGQQVTLSCSPISGHRSVSWYQQTPGQGLQFLFEYFSETQRNKGNFPGRFSGRQFSNSRSEMNVSTLELGDSALYLCASSPPGLGSDTQYFGPGTRLTVL.

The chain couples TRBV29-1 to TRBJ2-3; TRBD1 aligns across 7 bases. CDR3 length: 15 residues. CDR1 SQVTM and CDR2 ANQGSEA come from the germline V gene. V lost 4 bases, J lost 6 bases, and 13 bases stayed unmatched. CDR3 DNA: TGCAGCGTTGGGTCCCCACAGGGGCCGTTTGATACGCAGTATTTT. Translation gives CSVGSPQGPFDTQYF.